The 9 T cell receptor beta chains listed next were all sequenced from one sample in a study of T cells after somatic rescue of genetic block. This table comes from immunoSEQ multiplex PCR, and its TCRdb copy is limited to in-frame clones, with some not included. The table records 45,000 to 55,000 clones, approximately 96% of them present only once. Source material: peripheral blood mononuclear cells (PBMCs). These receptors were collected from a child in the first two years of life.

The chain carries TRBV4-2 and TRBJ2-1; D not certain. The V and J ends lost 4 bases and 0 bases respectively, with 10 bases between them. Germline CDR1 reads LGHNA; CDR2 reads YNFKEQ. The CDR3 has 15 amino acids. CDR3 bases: TGTGCCAGCAGCCCCAGAGGAAGCTCCTACAATGAGCAGTTCTTC. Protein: CASSPRGSSYNEQFF.

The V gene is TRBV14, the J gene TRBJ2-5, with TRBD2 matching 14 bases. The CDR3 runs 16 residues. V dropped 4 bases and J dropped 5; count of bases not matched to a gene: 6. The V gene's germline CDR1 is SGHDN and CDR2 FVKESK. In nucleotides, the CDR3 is TGTGCCAGCAGCCCAGGGACTAGCGGGAGTTTGGAGACCCAGTACTTC. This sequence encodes CASSPGTSGSLETQYF.

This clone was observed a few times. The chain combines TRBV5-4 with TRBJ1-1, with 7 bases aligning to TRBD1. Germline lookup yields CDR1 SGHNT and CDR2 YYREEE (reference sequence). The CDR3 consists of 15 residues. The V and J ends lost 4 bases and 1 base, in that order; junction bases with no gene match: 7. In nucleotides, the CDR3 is TGTGCCAGCAGCCTGACAGGGAGGGGGAACACTGAAGCTTTCTTT. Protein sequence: CASSLTGRGNTEAFF. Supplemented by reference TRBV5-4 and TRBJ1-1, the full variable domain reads ETGVTQSPTHLIKTRGQQVTLRCSSQSGHNTVSWYQQALGQGPQFIFQYYREEENGRGNFPPRFSGLQFPNYSSELNVNALELDDSALYLCASSLTGRGNTEAFFGQGTRLTVV.

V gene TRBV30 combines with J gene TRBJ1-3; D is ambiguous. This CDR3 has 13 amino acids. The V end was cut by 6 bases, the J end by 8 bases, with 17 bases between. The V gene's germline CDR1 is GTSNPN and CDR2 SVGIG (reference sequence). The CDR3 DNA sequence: TGTGCCTGCCTCTTCGTCGAGGCGGACACCATATATTTT. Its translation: CACLFVEADTIYF.

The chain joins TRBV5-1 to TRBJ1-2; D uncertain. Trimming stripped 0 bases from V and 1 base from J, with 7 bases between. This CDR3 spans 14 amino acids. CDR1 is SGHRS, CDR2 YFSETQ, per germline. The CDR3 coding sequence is TGCGCCAGCAGCTTGGGACAATTTAACTATGGCTACACCTTC. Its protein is CASSLGQFNYGYTF.

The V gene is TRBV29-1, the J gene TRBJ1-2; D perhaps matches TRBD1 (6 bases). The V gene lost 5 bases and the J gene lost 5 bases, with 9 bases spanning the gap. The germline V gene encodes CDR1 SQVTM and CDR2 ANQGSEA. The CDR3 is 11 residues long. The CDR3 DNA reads TGCAGCGTTAACAGGGAGTATGGCTACACCTTC. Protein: CSVNREYGYTF.

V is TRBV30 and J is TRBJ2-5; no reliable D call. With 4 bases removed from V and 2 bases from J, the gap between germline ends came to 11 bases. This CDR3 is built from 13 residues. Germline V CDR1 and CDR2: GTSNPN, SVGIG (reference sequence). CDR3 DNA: TGTGCCTGGACGGACGGCTTACAAGAGACCCAGTACTTC. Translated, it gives CAWTDGLQETQYF. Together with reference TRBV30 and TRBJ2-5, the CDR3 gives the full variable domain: SQTIHQWPATLVQPVGSPLSLECTVEGTSNPNLYWYRQAAGRGLQLLFYSVGIGQISSEVPQNLSASRPQDRQFILSSKKLLLSDSGFYLCAWTDGLQETQYFGPGTRLLVL.

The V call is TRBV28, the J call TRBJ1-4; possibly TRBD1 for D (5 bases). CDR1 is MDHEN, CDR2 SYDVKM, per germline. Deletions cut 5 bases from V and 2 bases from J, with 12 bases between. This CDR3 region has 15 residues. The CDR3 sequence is CASSRMGGTNEKLFF. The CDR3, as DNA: TGTGCCAGCAGTAGAATGGGGGGGACTAATGAAAAACTGTTTTTT. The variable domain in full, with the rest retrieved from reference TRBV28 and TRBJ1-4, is DVKVTQSSRYLVKRTGEKVFLECVQDMDHENMFWYRQDPGLGLRLIYFSYDVKMKEKGDIPEGYSVSREKKERFSLILESASTNQTSMYLCASSRMGGTNEKLFFGSGTQLSVL.

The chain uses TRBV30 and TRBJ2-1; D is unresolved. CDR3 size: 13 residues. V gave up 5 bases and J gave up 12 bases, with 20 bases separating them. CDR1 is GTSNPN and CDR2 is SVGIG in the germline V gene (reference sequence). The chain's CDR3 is CAWALRPHTTQFF. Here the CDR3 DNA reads TGTGCCTGGGCCCTCCGTCCCCACACTACGCAGTTCTTC.